This entry lists 9 T cell receptor beta chains sequenced from one sample in a study of control samples from healthy donors and cancer patients (dated by TCRdb to the early 2020s). The receptor library was made with the immunoSEQ multiplex PCR assay. TCRdb provides this immuneACCESS table in a form limited to in-frame rearrangements. Some clones are lacking; in checked studies, under half of them reflect an unresolved V gene, and why the rest are absent is not known. Counted in this sample were some 79,000 clones; 80% to 95% of them appeared once. The ten largest clones take up around 1.3% of the sample. Sequenced input: PBMCs. All receptors derive from a woman in her thirties or forties with lung cancer.

The rearrangement links TRBV19 to TRBJ1-1, with TRBD1 identical over 8 bases. Germline values: CDR1 LNHDA, CDR2 SQIVND (reference sequence). CDR3 length equals 15 residues. V was clipped by 5 bases and J by 1 base; unmatched bases: 6. CDR3 nucleotides: TGTGCCAGTAGTCTCCAGGGGGCTACGAACACTGAAGCTTTCTTT. This sequence encodes CASSLQGATNTEAFF.

This clone was seen only once. The chain employs TRBV12-5 and TRBJ1-5; D not certain. Germline lookup yields CDR1 LGHNT and CDR2 FRNRAP. Trimming left V 8 bases short and J 6 bases short, with 17 bases between. The CDR3 has 14 amino acids. Here the CDR3 reads CASSSSLGSQPQHF. The CDR3 region has the DNA TGTGCTAGTTCCTCCTCCCTCGGTAGTCAGCCCCAGCATTTT.

The chain combines TRBV5-4 with TRBJ2-1; tentatively, D is TRBD1 (5 bases). V shed 4 bases and J shed 7 bases, with 21 bases lying between them. Germline CDR1 and CDR2: SGHNT and YYREEE (reference sequence). The CDR3 consists of 16 residues. This CDR3 reads CASSHKLIQGVNEQFF. DNA for the CDR3: TGTGCCAGCAGCCACAAGCTCATCCAAGGGGTAAATGAGCAGTTCTTC.

The chain uses TRBV7-8 and TRBJ1-1, with D maybe TRBD1 (5 bases). V gave up 2 bases and J gave up 5 bases, with 15 bases separating them. This CDR3 is 15 amino acids long. Germline CDR1 and CDR2: SGHVS and FQNEAQ. CDR3 residues: CASSLYSMGETEAFF. The CDR3 DNA is TGTGCCAGCAGCTTATACTCGATGGGGGAGACTGAAGCTTTCTTT.

V gene TRBV5-5 combines with J gene TRBJ2-7; TRBD1 aligns across 10 bases. J lost 3 bases, V lost 4 bases, and 10 bases had no gene match. Germline-derived CDR1 and CDR2 are SGHKS and YYEKEE (reference sequence). The CDR3 totals 16 residues. The CDR3 nucleotides are TGTGCCAGCAGCCGACAGGGGGCCCAAACGGGCTACGAGCAGTACTTC. Protein sequence: CASSRQGAQTGYEQYF.

The genes are TRBV4-1 and TRBJ1-5, with a weak D call TRBD1 (6 bases). V lost 0 bases and J 5 bases, leaving 11 bases between the germline ends. Germline lookup yields CDR1 MGHRA and CDR2 YSYEKL. CDR3 size: 15 residues. CDR3 sequence: CASSQEWQGYQPQHF. The CDR3, as DNA: TGCGCCAGCAGCCAAGAATGGCAGGGGTATCAGCCCCAGCATTTT.

The chain recombines TRBV2 with TRBJ2-7; 7 bases line up with TRBD2. V gave up 6 bases and J gave up 2 bases; unmatched junction bases: 4. Germline V lookup: CDR1 SNHLY, CDR2 FYNNEI. The CDR3 covers 13 residues. In DNA form, the CDR3 reads TGTGCCAGCAGGAGCGGGGCCCCCTACGAGCAGTACTTC. It translates to CASRSGAPYEQYF.

This chain connects TRBV5-5 to TRBJ2-5; TRBD2 might be the D (6 bases). Germline CDR1 is SGHKS and CDR2 is YYEKEE (reference sequence). V shed 3 bases and J shed 4 bases, with 16 bases lying between them. This CDR3 comprises 15 residues. CDR3 sequence reads: CASSWGVLARETQYF. CDR3 DNA: TGTGCCAGCAGCTGGGGGGTTTTGGCCAGAGAGACCCAGTACTTC.

The rearrangement uses TRBV7-2 and TRBJ2-7, with D hard to call. CDR3 size: 14 residues. The V and J ends lost 2 bases and 0 bases respectively, with 8 bases between them. Germline lookup yields CDR1 SGHTA and CDR2 FQGNSA. In DNA form, the CDR3 reads TGTGCCAGCAGCTTAAGGTATAGCTCCTACGAGCAGTACTTC. Amino acid sequence: CASSLRYSSYEQYF.